This T cell receptor (beta chain) was identified in a study of blood T cell repertoires in COVID-19. Turning to the study itself: There were acute and convalescent COVID-19 samples, and they came from the United States, Italy and Spain. Nucleic acid was either cDNA or gDNA, and it came from T cells, B-cell-depleted T cells, or PBMCs.

The germline gives CDR1 SQVTM, CDR2 ANQGSEA. V was cut by 5 bases and J by 4 bases, with 8 bases left in between. The CDR3 covers 11 residues. It was during active infection that Seattle patients were enrolled and then longitudinally followed. Per the authors' pipeline: Reference gene primer amplification gave estimated nucleated cell counts. Produced via immunoSEQ multiplex PCR; TCRdb's table is partial and in-frame only. V, J and clone size are those of that table, while D and trimming were read from the DNA. The table shows about 210,000 clones, with roughly 84% occurring only once. The sequencing input was peripheral blood. The rearrangement links TRBV29-1 to TRBJ2-5; D call uncertain. The receptor was isolated from a woman older than 75 with COVID-19, enrolled during active disease. The CDR3 bases are TGCAGCGTTTTATGGGCAGAGACCCAGTACTTC. Translation: CSVLWAETQYF. Filled out from reference TRBV29-1 and TRBJ2-5, the complete variable domain reads SAVISQKPSRDICQRGTSLTIQCQVDSQVTMMFWYRQQPGQSLTLIATANQGSEATYESGFVIDKFPISRPNLTFSTLTVSNMSPEDSSIYLCSVLWAETQYFGPGTRLLVL.